One sample yielded the 16 T cell receptor beta chains listed below, sequenced in a study of sequential checkpoint blockade in melanoma. Treatment: randomized to nivolumab then ipilimumab (arm A) or the reverse (arm B). The data were produced by immunoSEQ multiplex PCR, yet TCRdb's version contains in-frame clones alone and is incomplete. The repertoire has over 20,000 clones, 65% to 90% of them found once; the top ten carry roughly 30%. Sequencing was performed on CD8+ T cells sorted from blood (inferred from file names), taken from a patient given nivolumab and ipilimumab in sequence. The origin of the receptors is a human donor with melanoma.

The chain employs TRBV25-1 and TRBJ2-3; 7 nucleotides align to TRBD2. Per germline, CDR1 MGHDK and CDR2 SYGVNS. Trimming removed 8 bases from V and 0 bases from J; junction bases left unmatched: 5. This CDR3 spans 14 amino acids. The CDR3 nucleotides are TGTGCCAGCCAAGCGGGGCCTAGCACAGATACGCAGTATTTT. This codes for CASQAGPSTDTQYF.

The gene calls are TRBV7-2 and TRBJ2-7; D may be TRBD2 (6 bases). CDR3 length: 14 amino acids. The V gene lost 4 bases and the J gene lost 3 bases, with 13 bases spanning the gap. The germline gives CDR1 SGHTA, CDR2 FQGNSA. The CDR3 DNA is TGTGCCAGCAGCTCTGCGGGAATGATCTACGAGCAGTACTTC. Its translation: CASSSAGMIYEQYF.

This clone is termed medium-sized. J is TRBJ2-7 and V is TRBV5-1; D might be TRBD1 (5 bases). Trimming removed 5 bases at V and 1 base at J, with 13 bases between. This CDR3 comprises 14 residues. The V gene's germline CDR1 is SGHRS and CDR2 YFSETQ. This CDR3 reads CASRQPDTSYEQYF. The CDR3 DNA follows: TGCGCCAGCAGACAACCGGACACATCCTACGAGCAGTACTTC. Complete variable domain (other parts from reference TRBV5-1 and TRBJ2-7): KAGVTQTPRYLIKTRGQQVTLSCSPISGHRSVSWYQQTPGQGLQFLFEYFSETQRNKGNFPGRFSGRQFSNSRSEMNVSTLELGDSALYLCASRQPDTSYEQYFGPGTRLTVT.

With regard to this clone: This is likely an artifact of a read error, given a far larger clone one base away. Distinct nucleotide sequences in the sample also encode this CDR3. The chain recombines TRBV13 with TRBJ2-7, with 10 bases fitting TRBD1. The J segment lost 4 bases and the V segment lost 5 bases, leaving 8 bases of the junction unmatched. The CDR3 length is 15 residues. CDR1 and CDR2 (germline): PRHDT, FYEKMQ (reference sequence). In DNA form, the CDR3 reads TGTGCCAGCAGCCCTGGACAGGGGGAAGGGTACGAGCAGTACTTC. It specifies CASSPGQGEGYEQYF.

V and J are TRBV25-1 and TRBJ2-5, with a tentative D call TRBD1 (5 bases). The J call is doubtful: the DNA matches TRBJ2-7 better. Germline lookup yields CDR1 MGHDK and CDR2 SYGVNS. This CDR3 has 13 amino acids. The CDR3 nucleotides are TGTGCCAGCAGCTTGGGGCGAAGGAACGAGCAGTACTTC. Translating it yields CASSLGRRNEQYF.

This clone is a singleton in its sample. The rearrangement links TRBV2 to TRBJ2-2; a weak D match, TRBD1 (6 bases). CDR3 length: 15 amino acids. The germline V gene has CDR1 SNHLY and CDR2 FYNNEI. The germline V and J ends were trimmed by 5 bases and 4 bases, with 14 bases remaining between them. This CDR3 reads CASSKGQRGTGELFF. CDR3 coding DNA: TGTGCCAGCAGTAAGGGACAACGGGGCACCGGGGAGCTGTTTTTT. Using reference TRBV2 and TRBJ2-2 for the parts outside the CDR3, the full variable domain is EPEVTQTPSHQVTQMGQEVILRCVPISNHLYFYWYRQILGQKVEFLVSFYNNEISEKSEIFDDQFSVERPDGSNFTLKIRSTKLEDSAMYFCASSKGQRGTGELFFGEGSRLTVL.

J is TRBJ1-4 and V is TRBV5-6; D ambiguous. Germline V gene lookup returns CDR1 SGHDT and CDR2 YYEEEE. V shed 5 bases and J shed 5 bases, with 16 bases lying between them. The CDR3 consists of 15 residues. This CDR3 reads CASRQRDGSNEKLFF. The CDR3 DNA reads TGTGCCAGCAGACAACGCGACGGGTCAAATGAAAAACTGTTTTTT.

The chain employs TRBV5-5 and TRBJ1-6, with TRBD1 matching over 7 bases. J gave up 8 bases and V 3 bases, and 11 bases lay outside the gene matches. The germline CDR1 and CDR2 sequences are SGHKS and YYEKEE (reference sequence). The CDR3 consists of 16 residues. CDR3 amino acids: CASSSTPTGRYSPLHF. The CDR3 region has the DNA TGTGCCAGCAGCTCCACCCCGACAGGGAGATATTCACCCCTCCACTTT.

V is TRBV6-8 and J is TRBJ2-2; 8 nucleotides match TRBD2. The CDR3 is 19 amino acids. Germline CDR1 reads MNHGY; CDR2 reads SAAAGT. Losses at the gene ends were 5 bases for V and 3 bases for J; bases not matched to a gene: 17. For the CDR3, the DNA is TGTGCCAGCAGTCGACAGGAAAATAGCGGGACGAATGACACCGGGGAGCTGTTTTTT. This translates into CASSRQENSGTNDTGELFF.

The chain has TRBV11-2 and TRBJ1-1; D perhaps matches TRBD1 (5 bases). Trimming shortened V by 1 base and J by 4 bases, and 7 bases separated the two germline ends. The CDR3 consists of 13 residues. CDR1 SGHAT and CDR2 FQNNGV come from the germline V gene. The CDR3 region has the DNA TGTGCCAGCAGCTTAGGGGGCGTCACTGAAGCTTTCTTT. It specifies CASSLGGVTEAFF.

The chain uses TRBV29-1 and TRBJ1-2, with D maybe TRBD1 (6 bases). This CDR3 is built from 12 residues. Trimming removed 5 bases from V and 5 bases from J, with 12 bases in between. CDR1 is SQVTM and CDR2 is ANQGSEA in the germline V gene. The CDR3 bases are TGCAGCGTTTCGACAGGTCTATATGGCTACACCTTC. Translating it yields CSVSTGLYGYTF.

The chain employs TRBV7-9 and TRBJ2-7; D is perhaps TRBD1 (6 bases). The CDR3 spans 16 residues. The germline V gene has CDR1 SEHNR and CDR2 FQNEAQ (reference sequence). Trimming removed 1 base at V and 3 bases at J, with 16 bases between. CDR3: CASSLVGRGTVYEQYF. CDR3 coding DNA: TGTGCCAGCAGCTTAGTCGGCAGGGGAACCGTCTACGAGCAGTACTTC.

The J gene is TRBJ2-5, the V gene TRBV27; weak D call: TRBD2 (6 bases). TRBJ2-7 matches the DNA end more closely, so the J call is doubtful. The germline CDR1 and CDR2 sequences are MNHEY and SMNVEV (reference sequence). CDR3 size: 15 residues. The CDR3, as DNA: TGTGCCAGCAGTTTATCGACTAGACTTACCTACGAGCAGTACTTC. The encoded protein is CASSLSTRLTYEQYF.

The CDR3 nucleotides read TGTGCCAGCAGCCGGGGACGGGCAAACGCGGGGGTGTCTGAAAAACTGTTTTTT. Translation gives CASSRGRANAGVSEKLFF. This chain links TRBV7-9 with TRBJ1-4, with D maybe TRBD1 (5 bases). Germline CDR1 is SEHNR and CDR2 is FQNEAQ (reference sequence). Trimming took 5 bases from V and 7 from J, leaving 26 bases between them. CDR3 length equals 18 residues.

This clone appeared a few times. The rearrangement uses TRBV10-2 and TRBJ2-1; TRBD2 aligns across 13 bases. The V gene end was trimmed by 4 bases and the J gene end by 2 bases; junction bases not matched to a gene: 2. Germline V gene lookup returns CDR1 WSHSY and CDR2 SAAADI. This CDR3 is built from 16 residues. For the CDR3, the DNA is TGCGCCAGCAGTGGGACTAGCGGGGGCGCCTACAATGAGCAGTTCTTC. This gives the protein CASSGTSGGAYNEQFF.

This sequence joins TRBV2 and TRBJ2-7; TRBD1 is a possible D gene (5 bases). CDR3 length: 13 residues. CDR1 is SNHLY, CDR2 FYNNEI, per germline. Deletions cut 4 bases from V and 5 bases from J, with 12 bases between. CDR3 in DNA: TGTGCCAGCAGTGGGCAGGGTGGCCACGAGCAGTACTTC. Amino acids: CASSGQGGHEQYF.